These T cell receptor beta chains were read from a single sample in a study of blood T cell repertoires in COVID-19. Measured with immunoSEQ multiplex PCR; TCRdb has only the in-frame clones, and not every one. The table records approximately 250,000 clones, approximately 85% of them present only once. Sample: peripheral blood. These receptors all stem from a middle-aged man with acute or convalescent COVID-19. Both conserved end residues are part of each CDR3. A D gene is named only where the DNA matches it firmly. Where a row states a size, it is once, few, many or the class of an expanded clone; other rows omit it.

d_call j_call v_call cdr3_length clone_size cdr3_aa cdr3_nt
NA TRBJ1-2 TRBV6-5 14 NA CASSYGGGGYGYTF TGTGCCAGCAGTTACGGTGGGGGCGGCTATGGCTACACCTTC
NA TRBJ1-5 TRBV3-1/TRBV3-2 15 NA CASSQGPALSQPQHF TGTGCCAGCAGCCAAGGGCCTGCCCTTTCTCAACCCCAGCATTTT
NA TRBJ2-3 TRBV7-3 14 NA CASSFRGAGDTQYF TGTGCCAGCAGCTTCAGGGGGGCAGGGGATACGCAGTATTTT
NA TRBJ1-4 TRBV10-3 16 NA CAISEGNRDFRQKLFF TGTGCCATCAGTGAGGGTAACAGGGATTTTCGACAAAAACTGTTTTTT
NA TRBJ1-4 TRBV18 14 NA CASSPPLGGGKLFF TGTGCCAGCTCACCACCGCTGGGAGGGGGGAAACTGTTTTTT
TRBD1 TRBJ2-5 TRBV6-5 13 once CASGRGLLETQYF TGTGCCAGCGGCAGGGGGCTTTTAGAGACCCAGTACTTC
TRBD1 TRBJ1-2 TRBV4-2 16 NA CASSQAHGTGKYGYTF TGTGCCAGCAGCCAGGCCCACGGGACAGGGAAATATGGCTACACCTTC
NA TRBJ1-5 TRBV29-1 15 NA CSVEEGGVGNQPQHF TGCAGCGTTGAAGAGGGGGGGGTGGGCAATCAGCCCCAGCATTTT
NA TRBJ2-7 TRBV7-9 17 NA CASSLAPDTRTSYEQYF TGTGCCAGCAGCTTAGCACCTGACACCCGGACAAGCTACGAGCAGTACTTC
TRBD1 TRBJ2-5 TRBV11-2 16 NA CASSAQGRRAQETQYF TGTGCCAGCAGCGCACAGGGGCGGAGAGCTCAAGAGACCCAGTACTTC
NA TRBJ1-5 TRBV7-3 13 few CASSRGRNQPQHF TGTGCCAGCAGCAGAGGGAGGAATCAGCCCCAGCATTTT
NA TRBJ1-6 TRBV7-9 15 NA CASSSTGTGNSPLHF TGTGCCAGCAGCTCAACAGGGACGGGCAATTCACCCCTCCACTTT
TRBD1 TRBJ1-2 TRBV6-2/TRBV6-3 16 NA CASSYWTGRPVAGYTF TGTGCCAGCAGTTACTGGACAGGGCGACCTGTTGCAGGCTACACCTTC
NA TRBJ1-1 TRBV13 13 NA CASSLAAHTEAFF TGTGCCAGCAGCTTAGCCGCGCACACTGAAGCTTTCTTT
TRBD1 TRBJ2-7 TRBV2 12 NA CASRATGDEQYF TGTGCCAGCAGGGCTACAGGGGACGAGCAGTACTTC
NA TRBJ1-1 TRBV19 16 NA CASSNNREGMNTEAFF TGTGCCAGTAGTAACAACAGGGAGGGAATGAACACTGAAGCTTTCTTT
NA TRBJ1-4 TRBV6-1 15 NA CASSEAGAGNEKLFF TGTGCCAGCAGTGAAGCAGGGGCTGGTAATGAAAAACTGTTTTTT
NA TRBJ2-7 TRBV5-8 14 once CASSFIPGGYEQYF TGTGCCAGCAGCTTTATCCCAGGGGGGTACGAGCAGTACTTC
TRBD1 TRBJ1-4 TRBV12-3/TRBV12-4 12 NA CASSGTVIKLFF TGTGCCAGCAGTGGGACAGTCATAAAACTGTTTTTT
NA TRBJ1-3 TRBV5-1 15 NA CASSLGSAGGNTIYF TGCGCCAGCAGCTTGGGATCGGCGGGCGGAAACACCATATATTTT
NA TRBJ2-5 TRBV24-1 15 NA CATSDFGGHQETQYF TGTGCCACCAGTGATTTCGGGGGGCACCAAGAGACCCAGTACTTC
TRBD1 TRBJ2-1 TRBV10-1 13 NA CASAGQGGNEQFF TGCGCCAGCGCTGGACAGGGGGGGAATGAGCAGTTCTTC
NA TRBJ2-1 TRBV7-2 15 NA CASSLSRGEQNEQFF TGTGCCAGCAGCTTATCCAGGGGGGAGCAGAATGAGCAGTTCTTC
NA TRBJ1-5 TRBV3-1/TRBV3-2 15 NA CASSQDRGIGQPQHF TGTGCCAGCAGCCAAGATCGGGGGATCGGGCAGCCCCAGCATTTT
NA TRBJ2-3 TRBV5-4 13 NA CASSFPSADTQYF TGTGCCAGCAGCTTCCCGAGTGCAGATACGCAGTATTTT
TRBD1 TRBJ1-5 TRBV27 17 NA CASSLSVPGGVNQPQHF TGTGCCAGCAGTTTATCGGTTCCAGGGGGAGTGAATCAGCCCCAGCATTTT
NA TRBJ1-2 TRBV7-2 14 NA CASSLDPSSYGYTF TGTGCCAGCAGCTTAGACCCGAGCTCCTATGGCTACACCTTC
NA TRBJ1-1 TRBV7-9 14 NA CASSLMIGSTEAFF TGTGCCAGCAGCTTAATGATCGGGAGCACTGAAGCTTTCTTT
NA TRBJ2-6 TRBV3-1/TRBV3-2 15 NA CASSQARGGANVLTF TGTGCCAGCAGCCAAGCTAGGGGTGGGGCCAACGTCCTGACTTTC
TRBD1 TRBJ1-6 TRBV5-6 15 NA CASSLAGTANSPLHF TGTGCCAGCAGCTTGGCCGGGACAGCCAATTCACCCCTCCACTTT
TRBD2 TRBJ2-3 TRBV30 16 NA CAWSPGTSGGTDTQYF TGTGCCTGGAGTCCCGGGACTAGCGGGGGAACAGATACGCAGTATTTT
TRBD2 TRBJ2-3 TRBV7-2 16 NA CASSAGLAGSTDTQYF TGTGCCAGCAGCGCCGGACTAGCGGGCAGCACAGATACGCAGTATTTT
TRBD2 TRBJ2-1 TRBV9 16 NA CASSVGPGGAYNEQFF TGTGCCAGCAGCGTTGGCCCGGGGGGGGCCTACAATGAGCAGTTCTTC
NA TRBJ1-2 TRBV27 14 NA CASSLTGTNYGYTF TGTGCCAGCAGTCTTACAGGGACTAACTATGGCTACACCTTC
TRBD1 TRBJ1-2 TRBV13 16 NA CASSLGTGGSDYGYTF TGTGCCAGCAGCTTAGGGACAGGGGGCTCGGACTATGGCTACACCTTC
TRBD1 TRBJ1-2 TRBV6-1 17 NA CASREPAGGARAYGYTF TGTGCCAGTAGAGAACCGGCAGGGGGCGCGAGGGCTTATGGCTACACCTTC
TRBD1 TRBJ1-5 TRBV20-1 15 NA CSASRGGGGNQPQHF TGCAGTGCTAGTAGAGGGGGCGGGGGCAATCAGCCCCAGCATTTT
NA TRBJ1-5 TRBV5-6 12 NA CASSSLGGPQHF TGTGCCAGCAGCTCCCTAGGGGGGCCCCAGCATTTT
NA TRBJ2-7 TRBV28 12 once CASSLFTFQQYF TGTGCCAGCAGTTTATTTACATTCCAGCAGTACTTC
NA TRBJ1-4 TRBV6-5 12 few CASGQYNEKLFF TGTGCCAGCGGGCAGTATAATGAAAAACTGTTTTTT
NA TRBJ1-1 TRBV9 13 NA CASSEGVDTEAFF TGTGCCAGCAGCGAGGGGGTGGACACTGAAGCTTTCTTT
TRBD1 TRBJ2-7 TRBV5-1 13 few CASSGEGAYEQYF TGCGCCAGCAGTGGAGAGGGGGCGTACGAGCAGTACTTC
TRBD1 TRBJ1-1 TRBV6-6 13 NA CASSPRTGVEAFF TGTGCCAGCAGCCCCCGGACAGGGGTTGAAGCTTTCTTT
NA TRBJ1-5 TRBV5-6 13 once CASSFGGGQPQHF TGTGCCAGCAGCTTCGGCGGGGGCCAGCCCCAGCATTTT
TRBD1 TRBJ1-2 TRBV5-1 15 NA CASSVDGQGNYGYTF TGCGCCAGCAGCGTTGACGGACAGGGAAACTATGGCTACACCTTC
TRBD1 TRBJ1-1 TRBV2 14 NA CASSWTGLNTEAFF TGTGCCAGCAGCTGGACAGGGTTGAACACTGAAGCTTTCTTT
NA TRBJ1-4 TRBV6-5 13 once CASRATGREKLFF TGTGCCAGCAGGGCGACAGGTCGGGAAAAACTGTTTTTT